The source of this T cell receptor (beta chain) is a study of blood T cells in healthy people across ages. Then a second PCR, running roughly 7 to 11 cycles, was carried out with a sample-barcoded 5' primer and a J-beta primer mix. TCRdb reprocessed the 5' RACE reads with MiXCR, giving one entry per CDR3 protein. The data show 750,000 to 1,000,000 distinct CDR3 sequences, around 29% seen once. Overall study findings and caveats: Shifts in expanded clonotypes may have been confounded by donor CMV status, which was unknown.

This clonotype was observed a handful of times. What it binds is not known. This CDR3 contains 12 residues. The V and J ends lost 2 bases and 3 bases respectively, with 5 bases between them. CDR1 and CDR2 (germline): LGHDT, YNNKEL (reference sequence). This sample was also put to use in a study of T cells of mothers and their children. That report adds: Healthy Caucasian mothers, a few in number, and their six children were the donors.

The sequence came from a woman aged 40 to 49 in good health. Input material: blood. The V gene is TRBV3-1, the J gene TRBJ2-7; no firm D call. CDR3 amino acids: CASSQLFYEQYF. As DNA, the CDR3 is TGTGCCAGCAGCCAACTCTTCTACGAGCAGTACTTC.